This TCR beta chain was obtained from a study of T cell responses to AZD1222 COVID-19 vaccine. A note on this clone: No antigen is known for it.

Broader study findings: Increases in Spike-specific TCR breadth and depth were seen after two AZD1222 doses.

Sequenced by immunoSEQ multiplex PCR; TCRdb stores in-frame clones only, minus some. This sample has roughly 99,000 clones, with 85% to 95% found just once. Germline assignment: CDR1 MNHEY and CDR2 SVGAGI. The CDR3 covers 13 residues. V dropped 5 bases and J dropped 7 bases, with 14 bases sitting between them. The chain uses TRBV6-5 and TRBJ1-1; the D gene is possibly TRBD1 (6 bases). The receptor was isolated from an adult who received the AZD1222 COVID-19 vaccine. The sample here was peripheral blood, taken 28 days after the second AZD1222 dose. The CDR3 DNA reads as TGTGCCAGCAGTATTCGACAGGCCCTTGAAGCTTTCTTT. This translates into CASSIRQALEAFF.